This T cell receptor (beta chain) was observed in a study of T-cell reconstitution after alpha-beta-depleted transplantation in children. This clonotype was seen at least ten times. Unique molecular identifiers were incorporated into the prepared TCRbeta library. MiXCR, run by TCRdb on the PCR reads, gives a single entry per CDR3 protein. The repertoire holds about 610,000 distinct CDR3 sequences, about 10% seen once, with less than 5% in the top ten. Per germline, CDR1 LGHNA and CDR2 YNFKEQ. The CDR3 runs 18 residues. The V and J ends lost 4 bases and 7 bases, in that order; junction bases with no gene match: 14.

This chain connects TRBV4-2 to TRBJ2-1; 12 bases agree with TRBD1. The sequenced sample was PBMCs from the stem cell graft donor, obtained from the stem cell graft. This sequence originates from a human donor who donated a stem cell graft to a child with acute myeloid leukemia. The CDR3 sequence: CASSLSTGTGGLRNEQFF. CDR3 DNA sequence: TGTGCCAGCAGCCTCTCAACCGGGACAGGGGGCCTTCGGAATGAGCAGTTCTTC.